The rows below give T cell receptor beta chains drawn from one sample of a study of blood T cell repertoires in COVID-19. Data came from immunoSEQ multiplex PCR; TCRdb stores just in-frame clones and leaves some out. The sample gives over 40,000 clones, around 83% of which show up once; roughly 8.2% is in the top ten. Sequences were obtained from peripheral blood. These receptors were obtained from a human donor in a cohort sampled during active COVID-19. Both conserved end residues are part of each CDR3. The D gene is left open where the match is weak. Clone size appears in some rows only: once, few, many, or a class for an expanded clone.

V	J	D	size	CDR3	DNA
TRBV18	TRBJ2-7	.	.	CASSPGTSYEQYF	TGTGCCAGCTCTCCCGGGACTTCCTACGAGCAGTACTTC
TRBV6-6	TRBJ1-5	TRBD1	few	CASSLTGANQPQHF	TGTGCCAGCAGTCTGACAGGGGCCAATCAGCCCCAGCATTTT
TRBV6-5	TRBJ2-2	.	.	CASSYSRESGELFF	TGTGCCAGCAGTTACTCGAGGGAGTCCGGGGAGCTGTTTTTT
TRBV10-3	TRBJ1-1	TRBD1	.	CAIRTGSETEAFF	TGTGCCATCAGGACAGGGTCAGAAACTGAAGCTTTCTTT
TRBV7-9	TRBJ1-1	.	once	CASSPTFIAEAFF	TGTGCCAGCAGCCCGACTTTTATAGCTGAAGCTTTCTTT
TRBV14	TRBJ2-5	TRBD1	.	CASSQVFYRGEETQYF	TGTGCCAGCAGCCAAGTCTTTTACAGGGGGGAAGAGACCCAGTACTTC
TRBV10-3	TRBJ2-1	.	.	CAISREVYNEQFF	TGTGCCATCTCACGGGAAGTCTACAATGAGCAGTTCTTC
TRBV6-5	TRBJ1-6	.	few	CAIKPRDNYNSPLHF	TGTGCCATCAAACCCCGGGACAACTATAATTCACCCCTCCACTTT
TRBV7-9	TRBJ1-5	.	once	CASSFPNQPQHF	TGTGCCAGCAGCTTCCCAAATCAGCCCCAGCATTTT
TRBV5-8	TRBJ2-2	.	.	CASSLAKTSNTGELFF	TGTGCCAGCAGCTTGGCCAAGACATCGAACACCGGGGAGCTGTTTTTT
TRBV7-2	TRBJ1-1	TRBD1	.	CASSLVPGQGWGNTEAFF	TGTGCCAGCAGCTTAGTCCCGGGACAGGGATGGGGGAACACTGAAGCTTTCTTT
TRBV14	TRBJ1-2	.	.	CASSQNSGGGYTF	TGTGCCAGCAGCCAGAATTCAGGAGGGGGCTACACCTTC
TRBV6-6	TRBJ1-4	.	.	CASSYSRGGEKLFF	TGTGCCAGCAGTTACTCCAGGGGTGGGGAAAAACTGTTTTTT
TRBV4-3	TRBJ2-1	TRBD2	.	CASSQRTGTSGTGSYNEQFF	TGCGCCAGCAGCCAACGTACCGGGACTAGCGGGACTGGGTCCTACAATGAGCAGTTCTTC
TRBV4-2	TRBJ2-2	TRBD2	.	CASSQEPAGGYTGELFF	TGTGCCAGCAGCCAAGAACCGGCGGGAGGCTACACCGGGGAGCTGTTTTTT
TRBV15	TRBJ1-2	TRBD1	.	CATSRAEDRVKSNYGYTF	TGTGCCACCAGCAGAGCTGAGGACAGGGTAAAATCTAACTATGGCTACACCTTC
TRBV7-2	TRBJ1-4	.	.	CASSLESGTNEKLFF	TGTGCCAGCAGCTTAGAGTCAGGGACTAATGAAAAACTGTTTTTT
TRBV12-3/TRBV12-4	TRBJ2-1	.	.	CASTMKSGDEQFF	TGTGCCTCGACTATGAAATCAGGGGATGAGCAGTTCTTC
TRBV12-3/TRBV12-4	TRBJ2-3	.	.	CASSLTIADTQYF	TGTGCCAGCAGTTTAACCATAGCGGATACGCAGTATTTT
TRBV5-1	TRBJ1-2	.	.	CASSSYSTPYGYTF	TGCGCCAGCAGCTCATACAGTACACCCTATGGCTACACCTTC
TRBV9	TRBJ1-1	.	.	CASSATPGGTEAFF	TGTGCCAGCAGCGCCACACCGGGGGGTACTGAAGCTTTCTTT
TRBV7-2	TRBJ2-7	TRBD2	.	CASSLDRGGGYSYEQYF	TGTGCCAGCAGCTTAGACCGGGGGGGAGGTTACTCCTACGAGCAGTACTTC
TRBV6-6	TRBJ1-1	.	.	CASSGSAGAYTEAFF	TGTGCCAGCTCAGGAAGTGCGGGGGCGTACACTGAAGCTTTCTTT
TRBV24-1	TRBJ2-3	TRBD2	.	CATSDISSGRLTDTQYF	TGTGCCACCAGTGATATCAGTAGCGGGAGGCTGACAGATACGCAGTATTTT
TRBV6-1	TRBJ2-1	.	few	CASSENNGEYNEQFF	TGTGCCAGCAGTGAAAACAACGGAGAGTACAATGAGCAGTTCTTC
TRBV9	TRBJ2-5	TRBD2	medium-sized	CASSPWTSPQETQYF	TGTGCCAGCAGCCCCTGGACTAGCCCGCAAGAGACCCAGTACTTC
TRBV5-6	TRBJ2-1	.	.	CASSRGTVFEQFF	TGTGCCAGCAGCCGCGGGACAGTCTTTGAGCAGTTCTTC
TRBV5-4	TRBJ2-7	TRBD2	.	CASSPRPSGFSYEQYF	TGTGCCAGCAGCCCTCGGCCTAGCGGGTTCTCCTACGAGCAGTACTTC
TRBV24-1	TRBJ2-5	.	.	CATSDYRAQETQYF	TGTGCCACCAGTGATTACAGGGCTCAAGAGACCCAGTACTTC
TRBV7-3	TRBJ2-2	.	.	CASSPQGTGELFF	TGTGCCAGCAGCCCCCAGGGCACCGGGGAGCTGTTTTTT
TRBV2	TRBJ2-7	TRBD1	.	CARGDRSYEQYF	TGTGCCAGGGGGGACAGATCCTACGAGCAGTACTTC
TRBV4-2	TRBJ1-1	.	.	CASSHPGTPQNTEAFF	TGTGCCAGCAGCCATCCCGGGACACCTCAGAACACTGAAGCTTTCTTT
TRBV2	TRBJ1-1	.	few	CAGSKSMNTEAFF	TGTGCCGGTAGCAAGAGCATGAACACTGAAGCTTTCTTT